This TCR beta chain derives from a study of cytomegalovirus exposure and HLA in healthy donors. Primers for the PCR totalled 60 Vbeta and 13 Jbeta. Only in-frame clones appear in the TCRdb table, and some are missing; sequencing was by immunoSEQ multiplex PCR. This sample lists around 77,000 clones; its ten largest clones have about 13%. This CDR3 has 15 amino acids. Germline-derived CDR1 and CDR2 are MRHNA and SNTAGT. The V gene end was trimmed by 3 bases and the J gene end by 0 bases; junction bases not matched to a gene: 3. This TCR was sampled from a man aged 50 to 59 in good health and CMV-seropositive. Sample: PBMCs. The chain carries TRBV6-4 and TRBJ2-7; 9 nucleotides align to TRBD1. The CDR3 DNA reads TGTGCCAGCAGTGAGGGACAGGGTGGCTCCTACGAGCAGTACTTC. Encoded protein: CASSEGQGGSYEQYF.